This TCR beta chain was captured in a study of shared clonotypes between healthy human individuals (TCRdb year 2020). As for the study more broadly: The cohort included three men and a couple of women between 18 and 49 years of age. The study deeply sequenced blood TCR repertoires of five healthy adults to estimate repertoire size and the extent of clonotype sharing between individuals. To increase sequencing depth and limit assay-specific biases, TCR repertoire library preparation and sequencing were carried out by different laboratories using diverse techniques. For each donor, three plates each were used for CD4 naive and CD4 memory, two plates were used for CD8 naive, and one plate was used for CD8 memory. Between about 0.94 and 8.9 billion PBMCs per donor were obtained by leukapheresis. On the study overall, not on this receptor specifically: Higher generation probabilities were observed for clonotypes shared by all four sorted-subset donors than for non-shared clonotypes. Sampling was restricted to blood, and TCR repertoires in tissue are likely to differ from TCR repertoires in blood. Sharing across several donors was observed for around 4.8% of naive CD4, less than 4% of naive CD8, about 2.3% of memory CD4, and about 0.39% of memory CD8 clonotypes. Rarefaction of sorted-subset datasets indicated incomplete sequencing despite the large sequencing depth. Pairwise subsampling indicated that sequencing depth was expected to affect the degree of clonotype sharing among donors. The small number of donors limited the genetic and exposure-history diversity represented. Naive subsets generally had larger estimated clonotype richness than memory subsets.

On this clone itself: Its target antigen remains unknown. Qualities for individual bases were not recorded, and no much larger clone is one base off.

Deletion took 0 bases off V and 4 bases off J, with a span of 13 bases between the germline ends. Via the germline V gene, CDR1 is SGDLS and CDR2 YYNGEE. Including cysteine and phenylalanine, the CDR3 has 15 amino acids. The CDR3 DNA has 45 bases and is translated from base 1. The donors were healthy, HIV-negative adults with no recently reported acute infections or vaccinations. Every donor was a Caucasian adult residing in Nashville, Tennessee, USA. CD8 memory samples combined magnetically selected CD45RO+ cells with CCR7-negative CD45RA+ effector memory (TemRA) cells. Blood was obtained by leukapheresis, after which PBMCs were separated by Ficoll-Histopaque density gradient centrifugation and cryopreserved in liquid nitrogen vapor phase. Purity and quantity of every magnetically sorted T cell population were checked by analytical flow cytometry. From each sorted fraction, genomic DNA was isolated and quantified by UV absorbance on a Nanodrop 2000c.

Using the deep immunoSEQ assay, multiplex PCR amplified TCR CDR3 regions from genomic DNA. Genomic DNA extracted from each cell subset was distributed evenly over all wells of several immunoSEQ 96-well plates, and each plate served as one replicate. For sorted subsets, roughly 200 ng of genomic DNA, equivalent to 30,000 or so T cell genomes, went into each replicate PCR. Purified libraries were measured with a Qubit 3.0 fluorometer, size-checked on a Bioanalyzer 2100, and measured again with the KAPA Library Quantification kit. Every immunoSEQ 96-well plate was sequenced on a separate single-read 150-cycle Illumina NextSeq 550 flow cell. As for the original processing: Because the immunoSEQ output included only junctional sequences and no quality scores, the filtering could not be the same as the filtering used for full-length reads. Sequences were annotated with PyIR, a Python wrapper for IgBLAST v1.9, using IMGT germline references to assign V/J genes and CDR3. Reads were filtered out if the reads had weak V/J assignments (E-value above 1e-6), no CDR3, stop codons, out-of-frame junctions, or ambiguous translated residues. V3J clonotypes were defined by identical inferred V gene, J gene, and CDR3 amino acid sequence. To compute the percentage overlap between repertoires, the number of shared unique clonotypes was divided by the size of the smaller repertoire. Repertoire richness was assessed with RTK rarefaction, the Chao1 estimator, and Recon v2.1 estimates of unobserved clonotypes. Generation probabilities were computed with OLGA for all TCRbeta clonotypes obtained by the gDNA method from several donors. The table comes from immuneACCESS by way of TCRdb, which keeps in-frame sequences with V and J called. Part of the clones is missing from these tables; in studies checked, under half for an unresolved V gene and the rest for unknown reasons. The V and J calls and the clone size are those of that table, but D and trimming were determined from the DNA. In this sample the table shows roughly 700,000 clones, less than 95% of which occur a single time. The ten largest clones capture about a third of the sample.

This clonotype was sampled from a man younger than 35 in good health. Some clones in this sample may be carry-over from other donors' samples. The chain is assembled from TRBV9 and TRBJ1-1; the D gene is not confidently resolved. Sequencing was performed on memory CD8+ T cells from PBMCs. The cell subset or site label of this sample denotes: CD45RO+ cells pooled with CCR7-negative TemRA cells. The sequenced DNA: TGTGCCAGCAGCGTAGATCTGGGTCGGGGCACTGAAGCTTTCTTT. Translated, it reads CASSVDLGRGTEAFF.